This T cell receptor beta chain was observed in a study of blood T cell repertoires in COVID-19. Study details: The United States, Italy and Spain supplied acute and convalescent COVID-19 samples.

Study processing details: Estimation of nucleated cell counts was performed using reference gene primer amplification. Some clones are missing from TCRdb's copy, which holds only in-frame ones; the method was immunoSEQ multiplex PCR. V and J calls and clone size are those listed in that table; D and trimming were worked out from the DNA. The table includes approximately 270,000 clones, approximately 85% detected once. In assigning cohorts, the study relied on participant-reported clinical history. Two consecutive negative NP/OP PCR tests, clearance, or resolved symptoms defined Cohort 3 recovery. This CDR3 has 13 amino acids. The germline V gene encodes CDR1 SNHLY and CDR2 FYNNEI. Trimming took 11 bases from V and 1 from J, leaving 12 bases between them.

Sequencing was carried out using PBMCs or T cells enriched from blood (not recorded which). The chain couples TRBV2 to TRBJ2-4; possibly TRBD1 for D (5 bases). This TCR derives from a woman in her twenties or thirties who had recovered from COVID-19. This chain's CDR3 is CAGQGNAKNIQYF. The CDR3 nucleotides read TGTGCCGGCCAGGGTAACGCCAAAAACATTCAGTACTTC.